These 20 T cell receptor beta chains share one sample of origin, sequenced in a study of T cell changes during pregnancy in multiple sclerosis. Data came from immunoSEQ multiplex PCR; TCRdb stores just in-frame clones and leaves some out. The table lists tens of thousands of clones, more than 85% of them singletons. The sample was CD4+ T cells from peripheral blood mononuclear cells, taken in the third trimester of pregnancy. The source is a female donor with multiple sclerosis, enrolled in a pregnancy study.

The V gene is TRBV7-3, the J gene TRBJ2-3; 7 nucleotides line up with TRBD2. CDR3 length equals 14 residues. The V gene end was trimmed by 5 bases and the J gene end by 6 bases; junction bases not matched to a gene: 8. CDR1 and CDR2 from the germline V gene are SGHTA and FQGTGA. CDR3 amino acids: CASSTSPGGDTQYF. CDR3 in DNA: TGTGCCAGCAGCACATCCCCCGGGGGGGATACGCAGTATTTT. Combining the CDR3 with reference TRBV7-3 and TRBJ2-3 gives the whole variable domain GAGVSQTPSNKVTEKGKYVELRCDPISGHTALYWYRQSLGQGPEFLIYFQGTGAADDSGLPNDRFFAVRPEGSVSTLKIQRTERGDSAVYLCASSTSPGGDTQYFGPGTRLTVL.

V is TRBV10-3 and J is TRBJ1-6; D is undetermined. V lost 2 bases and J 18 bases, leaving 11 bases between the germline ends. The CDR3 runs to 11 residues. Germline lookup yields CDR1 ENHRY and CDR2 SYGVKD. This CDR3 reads CAISEGEVCHF. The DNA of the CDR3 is TGTGCCATCAGTGAGGGAGAGGTTTGCCACTTT.

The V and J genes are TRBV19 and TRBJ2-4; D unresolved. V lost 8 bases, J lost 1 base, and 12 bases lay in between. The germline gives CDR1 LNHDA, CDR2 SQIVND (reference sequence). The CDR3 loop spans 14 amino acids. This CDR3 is CASSYPMAKNIQYF. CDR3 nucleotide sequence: TGTGCCAGTTCCTACCCAATGGCCAAAAACATTCAGTACTTC.

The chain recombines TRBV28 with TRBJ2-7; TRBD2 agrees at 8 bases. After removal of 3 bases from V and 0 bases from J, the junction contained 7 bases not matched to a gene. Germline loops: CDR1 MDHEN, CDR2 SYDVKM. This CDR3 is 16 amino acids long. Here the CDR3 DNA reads TGTGCCAGCAGTTTGGCGAGGGCGGGGGGCTCCTACGAGCAGTACTTC. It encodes CASSLARAGGSYEQYF.

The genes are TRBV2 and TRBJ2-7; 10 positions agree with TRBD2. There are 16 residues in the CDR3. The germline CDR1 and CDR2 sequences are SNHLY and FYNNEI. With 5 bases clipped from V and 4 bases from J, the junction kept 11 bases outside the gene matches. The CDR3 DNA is TGTGCCAGCAGTTCGCACCCTAGCGGGAGAGGATACGAGCAGTACTTC. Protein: CASSSHPSGRGYEQYF. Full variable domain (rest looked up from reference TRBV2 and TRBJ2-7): EPEVTQTPSHQVTQMGQEVILRCVPISNHLYFYWYRQILGQKVEFLVSFYNNEISEKSEIFDDQFSVERPDGSNFTLKIRSTKLEDSAMYFCASSSHPSGRGYEQYFGPGTRLTVT.

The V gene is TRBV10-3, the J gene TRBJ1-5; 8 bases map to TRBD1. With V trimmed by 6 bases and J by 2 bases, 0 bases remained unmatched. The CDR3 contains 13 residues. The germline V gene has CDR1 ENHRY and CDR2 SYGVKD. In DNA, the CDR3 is TGTGCCATCAGGGGACAGGGCAATCAGCCCCAGCATTTT. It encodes CAIRGQGNQPQHF.

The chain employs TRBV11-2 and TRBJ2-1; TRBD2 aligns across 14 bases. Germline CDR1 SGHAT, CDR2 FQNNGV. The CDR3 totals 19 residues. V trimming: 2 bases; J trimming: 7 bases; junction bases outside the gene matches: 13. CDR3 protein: CASSLFSRGLAGVGNEQFF. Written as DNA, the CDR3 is TGTGCCAGCAGCTTATTTTCGCGGGGACTAGCGGGAGTTGGGAATGAGCAGTTCTTC.

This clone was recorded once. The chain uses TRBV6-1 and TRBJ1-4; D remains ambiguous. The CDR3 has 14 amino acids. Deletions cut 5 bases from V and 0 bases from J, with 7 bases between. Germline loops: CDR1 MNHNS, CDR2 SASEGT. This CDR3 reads CASSSGSTNEKLFF. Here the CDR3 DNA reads TGTGCCAGCAGTTCCGGGTCAACTAATGAAAAACTGTTTTTT.

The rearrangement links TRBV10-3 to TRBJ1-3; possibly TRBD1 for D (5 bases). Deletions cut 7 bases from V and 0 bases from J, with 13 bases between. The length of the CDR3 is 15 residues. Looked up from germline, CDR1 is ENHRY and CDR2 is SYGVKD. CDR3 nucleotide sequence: TGTGCCATCACCCCCAGGGCGGACTCTGGAAACACCATATATTTT. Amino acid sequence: CAITPRADSGNTIYF.

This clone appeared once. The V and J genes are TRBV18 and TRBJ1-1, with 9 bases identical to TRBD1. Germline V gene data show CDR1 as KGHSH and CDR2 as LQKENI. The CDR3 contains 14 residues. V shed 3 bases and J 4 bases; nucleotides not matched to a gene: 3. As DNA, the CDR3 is TGTGCCAGCTCACCGGGACAGGGTATCACTGAAGCTTTCTTT. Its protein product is CASSPGQGITEAFF.

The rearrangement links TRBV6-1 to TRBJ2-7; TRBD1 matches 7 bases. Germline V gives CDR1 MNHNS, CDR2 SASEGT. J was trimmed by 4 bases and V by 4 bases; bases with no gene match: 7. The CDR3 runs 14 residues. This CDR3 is CASSASTGPYEQYF. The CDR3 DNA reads TGTGCCAGCAGTGCCTCGACAGGGCCGTACGAGCAGTACTTC.

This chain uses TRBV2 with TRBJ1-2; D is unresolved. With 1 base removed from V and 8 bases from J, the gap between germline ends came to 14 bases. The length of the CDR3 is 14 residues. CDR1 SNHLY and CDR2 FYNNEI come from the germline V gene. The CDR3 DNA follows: TGTGCCAGCAGTGAAGATCGGGTGTTTAGCGGCTACACCTTC. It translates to CASSEDRVFSGYTF.

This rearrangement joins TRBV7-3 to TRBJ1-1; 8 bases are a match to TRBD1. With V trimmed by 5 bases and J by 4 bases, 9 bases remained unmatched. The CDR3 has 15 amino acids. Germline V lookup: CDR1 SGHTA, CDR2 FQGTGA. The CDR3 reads CASSPGQGWGTEAFF. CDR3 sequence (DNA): TGTGCCAGCAGCCCTGGACAGGGCTGGGGCACTGAAGCTTTCTTT.

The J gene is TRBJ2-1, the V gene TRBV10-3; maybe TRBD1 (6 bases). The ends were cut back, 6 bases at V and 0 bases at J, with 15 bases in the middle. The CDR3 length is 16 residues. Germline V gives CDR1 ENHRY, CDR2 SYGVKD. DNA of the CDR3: TGTGCCATCAGCGAAGGACAGATGAGCTCCTACAATGAGCAGTTCTTC. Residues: CAISEGQMSSYNEQFF.

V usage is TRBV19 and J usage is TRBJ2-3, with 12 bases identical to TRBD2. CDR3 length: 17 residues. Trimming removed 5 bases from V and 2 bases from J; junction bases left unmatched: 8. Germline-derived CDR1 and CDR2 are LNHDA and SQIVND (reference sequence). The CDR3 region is CASSHDRTSGNTDTQYF. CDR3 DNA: TGTGCCAGTAGTCACGACCGGACTAGCGGGAACACAGATACGCAGTATTTT.

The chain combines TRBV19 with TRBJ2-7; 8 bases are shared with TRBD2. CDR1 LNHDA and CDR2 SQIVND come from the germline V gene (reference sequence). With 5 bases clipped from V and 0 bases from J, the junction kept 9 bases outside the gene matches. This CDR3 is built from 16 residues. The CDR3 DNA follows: TGTGCCAGTAGTCCCCGGGGCGGGGGGAGCTCCTACGAGCAGTACTTC. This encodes CASSPRGGGSSYEQYF.

CDR3 sequence reads: CASSSGLAYNEQYF. The CDR3 DNA reads TGTGCCAGCAGTTCGGGACTAGCGTACAACGAGCAGTACTTC. This rearrangement joins TRBV27 to TRBJ2-7; 10 bases align to TRBD2. Losses at the gene ends were 4 bases for V and 5 bases for J; bases not matched to a gene: 5. CDR1 and CDR2 (germline): MNHEY, SMNVEV (reference sequence). This CDR3 spans 14 amino acids.

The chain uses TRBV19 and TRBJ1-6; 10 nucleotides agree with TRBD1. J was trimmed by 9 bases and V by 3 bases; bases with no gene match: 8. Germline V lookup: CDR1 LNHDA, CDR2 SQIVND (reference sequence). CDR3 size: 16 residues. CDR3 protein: CASSILPGTGVSPLHF. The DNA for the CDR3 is TGTGCCAGTAGTATCCTTCCCGGGACAGGGGTTTCACCCCTCCACTTT.

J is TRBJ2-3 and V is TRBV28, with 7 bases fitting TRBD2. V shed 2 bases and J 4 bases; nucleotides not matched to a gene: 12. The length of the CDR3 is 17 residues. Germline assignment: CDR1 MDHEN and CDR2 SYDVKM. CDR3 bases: TGTGCCAGCAGTTTAATTCGGGCGGCGGGAGAGGCAGATACGCAGTATTTT. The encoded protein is CASSLIRAAGEADTQYF.

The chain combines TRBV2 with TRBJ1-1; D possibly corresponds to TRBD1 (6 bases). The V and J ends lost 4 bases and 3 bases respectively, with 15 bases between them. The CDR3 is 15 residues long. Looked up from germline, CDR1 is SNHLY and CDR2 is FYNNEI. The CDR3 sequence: CASSGGGVGHTEAFF. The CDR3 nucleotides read TGTGCCAGCAGTGGAGGGGGGGTGGGGCACACTGAAGCTTTCTTT.